This TCR beta chain emerged from a study of response to subunit inactivated influenza vaccine. TCRdb passed the RT-PCR reads through MiXCR, listing each CDR3 protein once. The sample has hundreds of thousands of distinct CDR3 sequences; approximately 11% are singletons. The table lists this clonotype with a few counts. This clonotype was obtained from a man over 45 who received an inactivated influenza vaccine. Sequencing used PBMCs from blood, obtained 45 days after vaccination.

This CDR3 reads CASSLGGGSFNYGYTF. The DNA for the CDR3 is TGTGCCAGCAGTTTAGGGGGGGGGAGTTTCAACTATGGCTACACCTTC. This chain links TRBV28 with TRBJ1-2, with a weak D call TRBD1 (5 bases). Germline values: CDR1 MDHEN, CDR2 SYDVKM. The CDR3 has 16 amino acids. Trimming cost V 2 bases and J 2 bases, with 15 bases left between them.